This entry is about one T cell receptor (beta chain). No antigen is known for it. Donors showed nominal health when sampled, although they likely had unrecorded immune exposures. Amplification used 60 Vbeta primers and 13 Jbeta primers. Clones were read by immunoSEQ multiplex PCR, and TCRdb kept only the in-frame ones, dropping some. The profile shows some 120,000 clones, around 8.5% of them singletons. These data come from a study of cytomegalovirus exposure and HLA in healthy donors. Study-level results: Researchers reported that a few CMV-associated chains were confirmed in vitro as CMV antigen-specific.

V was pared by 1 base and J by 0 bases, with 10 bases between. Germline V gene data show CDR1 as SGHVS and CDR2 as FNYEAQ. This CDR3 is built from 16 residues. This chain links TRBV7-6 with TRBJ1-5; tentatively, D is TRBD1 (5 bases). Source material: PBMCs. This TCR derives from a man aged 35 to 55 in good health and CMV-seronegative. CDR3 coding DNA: TGTGCCAGCAGCTTAGGGGGCGGCGGTAGCAATCAGCCCCAGCATTTT. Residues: CASSLGGGGSNQPQHF.